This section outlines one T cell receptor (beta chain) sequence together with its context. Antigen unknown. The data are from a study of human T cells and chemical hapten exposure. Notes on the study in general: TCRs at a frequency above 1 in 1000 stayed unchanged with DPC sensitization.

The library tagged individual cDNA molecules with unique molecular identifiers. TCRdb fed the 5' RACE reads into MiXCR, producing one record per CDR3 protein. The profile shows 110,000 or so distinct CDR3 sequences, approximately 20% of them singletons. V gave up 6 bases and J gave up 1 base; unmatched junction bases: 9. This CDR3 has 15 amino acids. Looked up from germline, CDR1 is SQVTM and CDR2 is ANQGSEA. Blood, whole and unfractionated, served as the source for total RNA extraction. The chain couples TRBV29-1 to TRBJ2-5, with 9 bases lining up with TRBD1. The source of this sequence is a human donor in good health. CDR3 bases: TGCAGCGTGGAGGATGGGACAGGGATCCAAGAGACCCAGTACTTC. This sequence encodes CSVEDGTGIQETQYF.